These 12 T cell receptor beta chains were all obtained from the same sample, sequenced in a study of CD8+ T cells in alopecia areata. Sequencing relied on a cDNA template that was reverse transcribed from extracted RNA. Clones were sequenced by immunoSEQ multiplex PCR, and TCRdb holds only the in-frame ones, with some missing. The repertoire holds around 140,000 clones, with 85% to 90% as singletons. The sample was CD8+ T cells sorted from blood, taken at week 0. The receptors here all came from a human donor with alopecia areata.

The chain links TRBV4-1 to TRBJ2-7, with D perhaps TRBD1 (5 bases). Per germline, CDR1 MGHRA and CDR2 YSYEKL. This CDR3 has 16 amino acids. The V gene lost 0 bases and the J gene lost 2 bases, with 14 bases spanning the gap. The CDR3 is CASSQDLPGLAYEQYF. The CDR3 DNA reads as TGCGCCAGCAGCCAAGATCTTCCAGGGTTAGCCTACGAGCAGTACTTC.

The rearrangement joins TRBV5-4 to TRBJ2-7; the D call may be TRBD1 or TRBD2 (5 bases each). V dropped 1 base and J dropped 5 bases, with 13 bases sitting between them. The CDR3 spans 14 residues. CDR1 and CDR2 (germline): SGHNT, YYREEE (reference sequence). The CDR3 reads CASSLYEGHHEQYF. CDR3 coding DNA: TGTGCCAGCAGCTTGTATGAGGGGCACCACGAGCAGTACTTC.

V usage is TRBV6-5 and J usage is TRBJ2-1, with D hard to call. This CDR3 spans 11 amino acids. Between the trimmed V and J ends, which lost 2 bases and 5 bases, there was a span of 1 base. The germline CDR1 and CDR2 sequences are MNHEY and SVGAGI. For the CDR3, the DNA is TGTGCCAGCAGTTACCACAATGAGCAGTTCTTC. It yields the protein CASSYHNEQFF.

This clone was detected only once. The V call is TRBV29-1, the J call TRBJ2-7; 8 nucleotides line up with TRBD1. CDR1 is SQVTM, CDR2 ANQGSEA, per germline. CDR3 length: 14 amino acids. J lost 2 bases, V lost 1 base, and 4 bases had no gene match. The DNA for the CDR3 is TGCAGCGTTGAAGCCAGGGGGCTCCCCTACGAGCAGTACTTC. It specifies CSVEARGLPYEQYF.

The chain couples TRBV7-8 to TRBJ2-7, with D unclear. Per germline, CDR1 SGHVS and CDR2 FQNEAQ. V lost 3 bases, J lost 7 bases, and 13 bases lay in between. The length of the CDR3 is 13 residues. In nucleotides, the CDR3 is TGTGCCAGCAGCTTTATGACGCTCGGGGAGCAGTACTTC. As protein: CASSFMTLGEQYF. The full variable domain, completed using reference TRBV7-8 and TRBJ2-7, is GAGVSQSPRYKVAKRGQDVALRCDPISGHVSLFWYQQALGQGPEFLTYFQNEAQLDKSGLPSDRFFAERPEGSVSTLKIQRTQQEDSAVYLCASSFMTLGEQYFGPGTRLTVT.

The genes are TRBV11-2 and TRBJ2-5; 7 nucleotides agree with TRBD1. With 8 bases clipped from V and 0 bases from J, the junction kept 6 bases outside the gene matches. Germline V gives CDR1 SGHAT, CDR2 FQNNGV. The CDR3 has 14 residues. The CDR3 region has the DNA TGTGCCAGCCGCAGGGGGACCCACCAAGAGACCCAGTACTTC. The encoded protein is CASRRGTHQETQYF.

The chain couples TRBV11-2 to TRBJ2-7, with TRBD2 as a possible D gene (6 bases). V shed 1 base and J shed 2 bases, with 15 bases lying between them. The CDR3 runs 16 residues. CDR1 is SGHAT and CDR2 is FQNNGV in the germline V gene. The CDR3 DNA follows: TGTGCCAGCAGCTTAGTTCCACCGGGGGTGGCCTACGAGCAGTACTTC. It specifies CASSLVPPGVAYEQYF. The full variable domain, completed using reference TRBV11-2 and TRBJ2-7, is EAGVAQSPRYKIIEKRQSVAFWCNPISGHATLYWYQQILGQGPKLLIQFQNNGVVDDSQLPKDRFSAERLKGVDSTLKIQPAKLEDSAVYLCASSLVPPGVAYEQYFGPGTRLTVT.

CDR3 protein: CASSRASGYTF. Here the CDR3 DNA reads TGTGCCAGCTCCAGGGCGTCGGGCTACACCTTC. The rearrangement links TRBV7-9 to TRBJ1-2; D possibly corresponds to TRBD1 (5 bases). Trimming stripped 8 bases from V and 8 bases from J, with 12 bases between. The CDR3 runs 11 residues. In germline, CDR1 is SEHNR, CDR2 FQNEAQ (reference sequence).

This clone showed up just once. The CDR3 region is CASSAPTGTGGEQYF. DNA for the CDR3: TGTGCCAGCAGCGCCCCCACCGGGACAGGGGGCGAGCAGTACTTC. The rearrangement joins TRBV11-2 to TRBJ2-7, with 11 bases fitting TRBD1. Germline CDR1 and CDR2: SGHAT and FQNNGV. CDR3 size: 15 residues. The V segment lost 5 bases and the J segment 6 bases; nucleotides outside the gene matches: 9.

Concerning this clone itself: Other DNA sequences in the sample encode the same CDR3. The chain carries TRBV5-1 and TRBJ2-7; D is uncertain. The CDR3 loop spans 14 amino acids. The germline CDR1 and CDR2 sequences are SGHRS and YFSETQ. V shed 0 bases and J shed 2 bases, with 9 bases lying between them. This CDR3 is CASSLGQATYEQYF. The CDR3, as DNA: TGCGCCAGCAGCTTGGGGCAGGCCACCTACGAGCAGTACTTC.

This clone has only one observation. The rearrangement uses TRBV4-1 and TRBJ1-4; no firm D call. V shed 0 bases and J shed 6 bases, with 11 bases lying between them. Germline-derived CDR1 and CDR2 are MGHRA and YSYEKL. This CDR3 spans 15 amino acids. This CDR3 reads CASSQEGPTDEKLFF. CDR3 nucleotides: TGCGCCAGCAGCCAAGAAGGGCCTACGGATGAAAAACTGTTTTTT.

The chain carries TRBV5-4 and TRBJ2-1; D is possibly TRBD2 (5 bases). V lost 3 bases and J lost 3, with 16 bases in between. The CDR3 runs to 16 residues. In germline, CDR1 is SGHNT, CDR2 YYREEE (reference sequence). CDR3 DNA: TGTGCCAGCAGCTACTACCGGGATCCAATCTACAATGAGCAGTTCTTC. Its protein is CASSYYRDPIYNEQFF.